Following are 24 T cell receptor beta chains from one sample sequenced in a study of siplizumab effects on memory and regulatory T cells. The table came from immunoSEQ multiplex PCR; TCRdb's copy has only in-frame clones and leaves some out. The sample holds some 100,000 clones, more than 85% seen once. Sequenced: CD4+ T cells sorted from blood. Receptors originate from a human donor in good health. Some clones in this sample may be carry-over from other donors' samples.

The chain combines TRBV14 with TRBJ2-3, with D possibly TRBD2 on 6 matching bases. CDR1 and CDR2 from the germline V gene are SGHDN and FVKESK. The CDR3 totals 13 residues. V dropped 4 bases and J dropped 2 bases, with 7 bases sitting between them. CDR3: CASSRGLTDTQYF. The CDR3 DNA sequence: TGTGCCAGCAGCCGGGGACTCACAGATACGCAGTATTTT.

The J gene is TRBJ1-2, the V gene TRBV7-3, with D possibly TRBD1 on 5 matching bases. Looked up from germline, CDR1 is SGHTA and CDR2 is FQGTGA. V was clipped by 5 bases and J by 2 bases, with 9 bases between them. The CDR3 spans 13 residues. The CDR3 region has the DNA TGTGCCAGCAGCGCCCCAGGGAACTATGGCTACACCTTC. Protein product: CASSAPGNYGYTF.

The V gene is TRBV27, the J gene TRBJ1-2, with D perhaps matching TRBD1 (5 bases). Germline values: CDR1 MNHEY, CDR2 SMNVEV (reference sequence). The CDR3 covers 13 residues. V lost 6 bases and J lost 6, with 14 bases in between. This CDR3 reads CASSPRPGDGYTF. CDR3 nucleotide sequence: TGTGCCAGCAGCCCGCGGCCGGGGGATGGCTACACCTTC.

The chain carries TRBV6-1 and TRBJ2-7, with D perhaps given as TRBD1 or TRBD2 (5 bases each). The CDR3 has 14 residues. Trimming pared 4 bases from V and 0 bases from J, leaving 10 bases between. Germline lookup yields CDR1 MNHNS and CDR2 SASEGT. CDR3 residues: CASSGDPSSYEQYF. CDR3 nucleotide sequence: TGTGCCAGCAGTGGGGACCCCAGCTCCTACGAGCAGTACTTC.

The CDR3 nucleotides are TGTGCCAGTAGTATAACGGGGGGCCAGGGCAATCAGCCCCAGCATTTT. Translated, it gives CASSITGGQGNQPQHF. The V gene is TRBV19, the J gene TRBJ1-5; D may be TRBD1 (6 bases). Trimming cost V 2 bases and J 2 bases, with 13 bases left between them. Germline CDR1 reads LNHDA; CDR2 reads SQIVND (reference sequence). CDR3 length: 16 amino acids.

This clone showed up just once. The chain has TRBV13 and TRBJ2-7; D possibly corresponds to TRBD1 (6 bases). Trimming left V 4 bases short and J 0 bases short, with 16 bases between. Germline V CDR1 and CDR2: PRHDT, FYEKMQ (reference sequence). This CDR3 comprises 16 residues. The DNA for the CDR3 is TGTGCCAGCAGCTCCCTCCGGGACATCCTCTCCTACGAGCAGTACTTC. This encodes CASSSLRDILSYEQYF.

This clone has a single count. This sequence joins TRBV19 and TRBJ1-1; the D is unclear. The CDR3 extends over 15 amino acids. Trimming cost V 0 bases and J 6 bases, with 14 bases left between them. Looked up from germline, CDR1 is LNHDA and CDR2 is SQIVND (reference sequence). CDR3 protein: CASSIDQRGSAEAFF. The CDR3 DNA sequence: TGTGCCAGTAGTATAGATCAACGGGGTAGCGCTGAAGCTTTCTTT.

The rearrangement uses TRBV28 and TRBJ2-2; D is possibly TRBD2 (5 bases). Trimming cost V 5 bases and J 7 bases, with 23 bases left between them. This CDR3 spans 17 amino acids. CDR1 and CDR2 from the germline V gene are MDHEN and SYDVKM. CDR3 DNA sequence: TGTGCCAGCAGTATCCTGACTGACGGGATGGTTAGCGGGGAGCTGTTTTTT. It is translated as CASSILTDGMVSGELFF.

The V and J genes are TRBV6-5 and TRBJ2-7; 13 bases align to TRBD2. V was pared by 6 bases and J by 6 bases, with 8 bases of the junction left unmatched. The CDR3 totals 15 residues. Germline V gene sequence: CDR1 MNHEY, CDR2 SVGAGI. The CDR3 bases are TGTGCCAGCAGACAAGGCGGACTAGCGGGAGTCGAGCAGTACTTC. It is translated as CASRQGGLAGVEQYF.

The chain couples TRBV29-1 to TRBJ2-7; D possibly corresponds to TRBD1 (6 bases). The CDR3 is 13 residues long. Germline values: CDR1 SQVTM, CDR2 ANQGSEA. Trimming pared 6 bases from V and 5 bases from J, leaving 17 bases between. The CDR3 reads CSVGQFRGDEQYF. CDR3 DNA: TGCAGCGTAGGACAGTTCAGGGGAGACGAGCAGTACTTC.

This clone occurred once. The rearrangement uses TRBV10-2 and TRBJ2-3, with TRBD2 matching 7 bases. CDR1 WSHSY and CDR2 SAAADI come from the germline V gene. This CDR3 comprises 14 residues. Trimming cost V 4 bases and J 5 bases; bases outside gene matches: 6. CDR3 loop: CASSGAGAKDTQYF. The CDR3 DNA reads TGCGCCAGCAGTGGGGCGGGAGCTAAAGATACGCAGTATTTT.

In this sample, this clone turned up once. V gene TRBV9 combines with J gene TRBJ2-7, with 10 bases that match TRBD2. Germline values: CDR1 SGDLS, CDR2 YYNGEE. V gave up 0 bases and J gave up 5 bases; unmatched junction bases: 8. This CDR3 is built from 16 residues. The CDR3 bases are TGTGCCAGCAGCGTAGATCTAGCGGGAGTACCCCACGAGCAGTACTTC. Its translation is CASSVDLAGVPHEQYF.

The rearrangement links TRBV29-1 to TRBJ2-4; D gene uncertain. Germline V gene data show CDR1 as SQVTM and CDR2 as ANQGSEA. This CDR3 is built from 13 residues. Trimming pared 3 bases from V and 7 bases from J, leaving 13 bases between. CDR3 sequence reads: CSVEAGLGNIQYF. The CDR3 bases are TGCAGCGTTGAGGCTGGGCTGGGTAACATTCAGTACTTC.

The chain has TRBV27 and TRBJ1-5, with 10 nucleotides matching TRBD1. V shed 5 bases and J 6 bases; nucleotides not matched to a gene: 7. Germline CDR1 and CDR2: MNHEY and SMNVEV (reference sequence). There are 15 residues in the CDR3. The CDR3 DNA sequence: TGTGCCAGCAGTGATAGACAGGGGGCAGGTCAGCCCCAGCATTTT. It encodes CASSDRQGAGQPQHF.

This chain connects TRBV7-3 to TRBJ1-2; unclear D gene. The CDR3 spans 12 residues. V lost 4 bases to trimming and J lost 7 bases, with 10 bases between them. Germline lookup yields CDR1 SGHTA and CDR2 FQGTGA. The CDR3 spells CASSSNLGGYTF. The CDR3 DNA reads as TGTGCCAGCAGCTCCAACTTGGGTGGCTACACCTTC.

The chain couples TRBV4-2 to TRBJ2-4; D may be TRBD1 or TRBD2 (5 bases each). Trimming left V 0 bases short and J 0 bases short, with 9 bases between. The CDR3 totals 16 residues. Germline CDR1 reads LGHNA; CDR2 reads YNFKEQ. DNA of the CDR3: TGTGCCAGCAGCCAAGATTTGAGGGGAGCCAAAAACATTCAGTACTTC. Translating it yields CASSQDLRGAKNIQYF.

The chain links TRBV5-1 to TRBJ2-1; 7 nucleotides match TRBD1. The V gene's germline CDR1 is SGHRS and CDR2 YFSETQ. Losses at the gene ends were 2 bases for V and 8 bases for J; bases not matched to a gene: 10. This CDR3 is built from 15 residues. CDR3 protein: CASSLTSGQVDEQFF. The CDR3 nucleotides are TGCGCCAGCAGCTTAACTTCAGGACAGGTCGATGAGCAGTTCTTC. The full variable domain, rest sourced from reference TRBV5-1 and TRBJ2-1, is KAGVTQTPRYLIKTRGQQVTLSCSPISGHRSVSWYQQTPGQGLQFLFEYFSETQRNKGNFPGRFSGRQFSNSRSEMNVSTLELGDSALYLCASSLTSGQVDEQFFGPGTRLTVL.

The chain couples TRBV11-2 to TRBJ2-2, with D possibly TRBD1 on 6 matching bases. The CDR3 consists of 16 residues. In germline, CDR1 is SGHAT, CDR2 FQNNGV. Deletions cut 4 bases from V and 5 bases from J, with 17 bases between. The CDR3 bases are TGTGCCAGCAGCTCTTATACACAGGGTCAAACCGGGGAGCTGTTTTTT. Amino acids: CASSSYTQGQTGELFF. The whole variable domain, filled in from reference TRBV11-2 and TRBJ2-2, reads EAGVAQSPRYKIIEKRQSVAFWCNPISGHATLYWYQQILGQGPKLLIQFQNNGVVDDSQLPKDRFSAERLKGVDSTLKIQPAKLEDSAVYLCASSSYTQGQTGELFFGEGSRLTVL.

The chain has TRBV5-1 and TRBJ2-6; tentative D call: TRBD1 (5 bases). V shed 0 bases and J shed 3 bases, with 10 bases lying between them. Germline-derived CDR1 and CDR2 are SGHRS and YFSETQ. The CDR3 sequence is 16 residues long. The CDR3, as DNA: TGCGCCAGCAGCTTGGAAGGGGCACTTGGGGCCAACGTCCTGACTTTC. Its protein is CASSLEGALGANVLTF.

V and J are TRBV7-9 and TRBJ2-3, with TRBD2 matching over 14 bases. J gave up 5 bases and V 5 bases, and 3 bases lay outside the gene matches. Germline V gene lookup returns CDR1 SEHNR and CDR2 FQNEAQ (reference sequence). This CDR3 is 15 amino acids long. DNA for the CDR3: TGTGCCAGCAGCCCGGGACTAGCGGGAGTAGATACGCAGTATTTT. Its translation: CASSPGLAGVDTQYF.

The chain is built from TRBV28 and TRBJ2-6; D unclear. This CDR3 region has 15 residues. Germline V gene sequence: CDR1 MDHEN, CDR2 SYDVKM. Trimming removed 3 bases at V and 0 bases at J, with 6 bases between. The CDR3 DNA reads TGTGCCAGCAGTTTTAGGAGCTCTGGGGCCAACGTCCTGACTTTC. Translating gives CASSFRSSGANVLTF.

V and J are TRBV11-2 and TRBJ2-3, with D perhaps being TRBD1 or TRBD2 (5 bases each). Germline values: CDR1 SGHAT, CDR2 FQNNGV. This CDR3 spans 15 amino acids. The V end lost 3 bases, the J end lost 4 bases, and 14 bases lay between the germline ends. Here the CDR3 reads CASSLLEGKSDTQYF. CDR3 bases: TGTGCCAGCAGCTTGCTAGAGGGGAAATCAGATACGCAGTATTTT.

The V gene is TRBV7-3, the J gene TRBJ2-2; D gene uncertain. This CDR3 has 14 residues. Deletions cut 1 base from V and 5 bases from J, with 8 bases between. Germline V lookup: CDR1 SGHTA, CDR2 FQGTGA. For the CDR3, the DNA is TGTGCCAGCAGCTTAAATTCGGCGACCGGGGAGCTGTTTTTT. Protein: CASSLNSATGELFF.

The chain couples TRBV29-1 to TRBJ2-3; D remains ambiguous. The V gene's germline CDR1 is SQVTM and CDR2 ANQGSEA. Trimming left V 2 bases short and J 2 bases short, with 2 bases between. This CDR3 comprises 11 residues. CDR3 region: CSVEPTDTQYF. CDR3 nucleotides: TGCAGCGTTGAACCCACAGATACGCAGTATTTT.